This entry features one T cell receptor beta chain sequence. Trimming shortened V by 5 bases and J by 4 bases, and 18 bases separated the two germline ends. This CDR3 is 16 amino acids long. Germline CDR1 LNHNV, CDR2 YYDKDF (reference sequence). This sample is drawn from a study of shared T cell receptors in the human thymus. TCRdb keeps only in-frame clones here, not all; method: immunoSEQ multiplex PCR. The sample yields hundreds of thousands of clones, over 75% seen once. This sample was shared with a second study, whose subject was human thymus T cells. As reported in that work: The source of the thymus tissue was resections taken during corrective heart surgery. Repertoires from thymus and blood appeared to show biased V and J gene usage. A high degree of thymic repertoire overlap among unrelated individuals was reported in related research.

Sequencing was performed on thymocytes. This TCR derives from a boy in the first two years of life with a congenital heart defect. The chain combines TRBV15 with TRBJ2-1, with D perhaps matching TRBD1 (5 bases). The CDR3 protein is CATSLRPGKMYNEQFF. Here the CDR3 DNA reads TGTGCCACCAGCCTACGGCCAGGGAAGATGTACAATGAGCAGTTCTTC. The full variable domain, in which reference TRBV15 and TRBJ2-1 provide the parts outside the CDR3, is DAMVIQNPRYQVTQFGKPVTLSCSQTLNHNVMYWYQQKSSQAPKLLFHYYDKDFNNEADTPDNFQSRRPNTSFCFLDIRSPGLGDTAMYLCATSLRPGKMYNEQFFGPGTRLTVL.